This TCR beta chain came from a study of OX40 agonist ivuxolimab in advanced cancers. On the study more broadly: Patients were dosed with the agonistic anti-OX40 (CD134) antibody ivuxolimab. Roughly two fifths of patients had received prior checkpoint inhibitor therapy.

This table comes from immunoSEQ multiplex PCR, and its TCRdb copy is limited to in-frame clones, with some not included. The data contain tens of thousands of clones, approximately 92% of them singletons. This clone was seen a handful of times. The sample was CD4+ or CD8+ T cells sorted from blood, taken in a trial of the OX40 agonist ivuxolimab. This clonotype was obtained from an adult with an advanced solid tumor such as melanoma, head and neck, liver or kidney cancer.

CDR3 sequence reads: CAWSRGGKNIQYF. CDR3 sequence (DNA): TGTGCCTGGAGTAGGGGAGGCAAAAACATTCAGTACTTC. The rearrangement joins TRBV30 to TRBJ2-4; maybe TRBD2 (6 bases). The CDR3 extends over 13 amino acids. Trimming took off 2 bases at V and 3 bases at J, with 8 bases between the two ends. Looked up from germline, CDR1 is GTSNPN and CDR2 is SVGIG (reference sequence). Based on the CDR3 plus reference TRBV30 and TRBJ2-4, the full variable domain is SQTIHQWPATLVQPVGSPLSLECTVEGTSNPNLYWYRQAAGRGLQLLFYSVGIGQISSEVPQNLSASRPQDRQFILSSKKLLLSDSGFYLCAWSRGGKNIQYFGAGTRLSVL.